This T cell receptor (beta chain) was sequenced for a study of shared clonotypes between healthy human individuals. CD45RO-negative cells were positively selected for CCR7, leaving out terminally differentiated effector memory CD45RA+ cells. The CDR3 contains 14 residues. V lost 6 bases to trimming and J lost 0 bases, with 6 bases between them. Per the germline V gene, CDR1 is MNHEY and CDR2 is SMNVEV (reference sequence). Concerning this clone itself: The same CDR3 is also encoded by other DNA sequences in this sample.

TCRdb keeps only in-frame clones here, not all; method: immunoSEQ multiplex PCR. The data hold over 2,000,000 clones, with about 94% observed a single time. This clonotype was obtained from a man younger than 35 in good health. Some clones in this sample may be carry-over from other donors' samples. Sequenced material: naive CD8+ T cells from PBMCs. The chain uses TRBV27 and TRBJ2-6; D call uncertain. CDR3 amino acids: CASSPYSGANVLTF. CDR3 coding DNA: TGTGCCAGCAGCCCCTACTCTGGGGCCAACGTCCTGACTTTC.